The following is a TCR beta chain sequence with its context. As yet, its antigen is unknown. The data stem from a study of T cell repertoires in cytomegalovirus infection. Study as a whole: Well-studied HLA-B-restricted CMV epitopes were used in the study alongside recently identified HLA-C-restricted ones. CMV infection together with matching HLA type was indicated by public TCR beta signatures. General study points: It was HLA-C-restricted CMV-specific TCR beta clonotypes that dominated the response ex vivo. Carriers of CMV plus the relevant HLA were identified by cumulative public TCR beta family frequency.

TCRdb re-analysed the reads in MiXCR, keeping a single row per CDR3 protein. The table records around 750,000 distinct CDR3 sequences, approximately 32% of them present only once. Germline-derived CDR1 and CDR2 are SGHRS and YFSETQ. V gave up 0 bases and J gave up 1 base; unmatched junction bases: 5. The CDR3 is 17 residues long. The V call is TRBV5-1, the J call TRBJ2-3; 10 positions match TRBD1. This sequence originates from a human donor in good health (CMV status not recorded). Some clones in this sample may be carry-over from other donors' samples. The sequencing used cultured CD8+ T cells from PBMCs, collected from culture after CMV antigen stimulation. The CDR3: CASSLVGTGVGTDTQYF. CDR3 sequence (DNA): TGCGCCAGCAGCTTGGTTGGGACAGGGGTAGGCACAGATACGCAGTATTTT. Variable domain in full (rest from reference TRBV5-1 and TRBJ2-3): KAGVTQTPRYLIKTRGQQVTLSCSPISGHRSVSWYQQTPGQGLQFLFEYFSETQRNKGNFPGRFSGRQFSNSRSEMNVSTLELGDSALYLCASSLVGTGVGTDTQYFGPGTRLTVL.